What follows describes a single T cell receptor beta chain. These data originate in a study of shared clonotypes between healthy human individuals. The ends were cut back, 3 bases at V and 5 bases at J, with 5 bases in the middle. This CDR3 spans 11 amino acids. In germline, CDR1 is SGHRS, CDR2 YFSETQ. Sequencing was performed with immunoSEQ multiplex PCR; in TCRdb, only in-frame clones are kept and a portion is missing. The sample includes under 300,000 clones, about 65% of them seen just once. This chain joins TRBV5-1 and TRBJ2-5; no clear D. The origin of this receptor is a man younger than 40 in good health. Source material: memory CD4+ T cells sorted from blood. Subset noted: CD45RA-negative fraction. CDR3 sequence: CASSSMETQYF. The CDR3 nucleotides read TGCGCCAGCAGCTCTATGGAGACCCAGTACTTC.